Included here is one T cell receptor (beta chain) sequence, with context. As yet, its antigen is unknown. The sample originates from a study of OX40 agonist ivuxolimab in advanced cancers. Points from the study as a whole: Dosing at 0.1 to 3.0 mg/kg was accompanied by clonal expansion of CD4+ and CD8+ blood T cells by week 6.

V was pared by 2 bases and J by 5 bases, with 12 bases between. CDR3 length: 15 amino acids. Germline loops: CDR1 MRHNA, CDR2 SNTAGT. Sequencing used immunoSEQ multiplex PCR; TCRdb keeps in-frame clones, though not all of them. The data contain about 97,000 clones, roughly nine tenths of them singletons. The chain is built from TRBV6-4 and TRBJ2-2; D gene unclear. The receptor's source is an adult with an advanced solid tumor such as melanoma, head and neck, liver or kidney cancer. The material was CD4+ or CD8+ T cells sorted from blood, obtained in a trial of the OX40 agonist ivuxolimab. CDR3 region: CASSDPGVGTGELFF. DNA of the CDR3: TGTGCCAGCAGTGACCCAGGCGTGGGGACCGGGGAGCTGTTTTTT.